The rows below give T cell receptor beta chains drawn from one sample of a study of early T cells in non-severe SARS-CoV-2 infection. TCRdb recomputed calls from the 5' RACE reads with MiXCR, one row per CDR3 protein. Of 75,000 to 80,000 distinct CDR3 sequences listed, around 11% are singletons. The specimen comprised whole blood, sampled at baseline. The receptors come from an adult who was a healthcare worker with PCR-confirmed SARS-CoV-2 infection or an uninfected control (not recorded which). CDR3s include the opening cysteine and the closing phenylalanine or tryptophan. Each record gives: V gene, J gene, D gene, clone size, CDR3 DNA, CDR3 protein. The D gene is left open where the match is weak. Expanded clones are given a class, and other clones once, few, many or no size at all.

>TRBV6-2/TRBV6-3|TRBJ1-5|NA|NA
TGTGCCAGCAGTTTCCACCTGGACAGCCAGCAGCCCCAGCATTTT
CASSFHLDSQQPQHF
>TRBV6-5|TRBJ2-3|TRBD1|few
TGTGCCAGCAGTTTTGACAGGGGGCTTAAATCTAGCACAGATACGCAGTATTTT
CASSFDRGLKSSTDTQYF
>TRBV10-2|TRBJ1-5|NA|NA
TGCGCCAGCAGTGAGATGGGTCAGCCCCAGCATTTT
CASSEMGQPQHF
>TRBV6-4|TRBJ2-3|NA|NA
TGTGCCAGCAGTGACTCAGACGCCACAGATACGCAGTATTTT
CASSDSDATDTQYF
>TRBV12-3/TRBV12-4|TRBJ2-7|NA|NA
TGTGCCAGCAGTTCCGACAGCTACGAGCAGTACTTC
CASSSDSYEQYF
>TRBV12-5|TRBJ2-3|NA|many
TGTGCTACAGGGGTTGGGCTCCATGGCACAGATACGCAGTATTTT
CATGVGLHGTDTQYF
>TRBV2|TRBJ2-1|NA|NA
TGTGCCACCCAATTAGAGAGACAGCCTAACAATGAGCAGTTCTTC
CATQLERQPNNEQFF
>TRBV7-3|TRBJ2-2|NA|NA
TGTGCCAGCAGCGCAGCCCTGGCCGGGGAGCTGTTTTTT
CASSAALAGELFF
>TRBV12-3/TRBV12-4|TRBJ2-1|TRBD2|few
TGTGCCAGCAGTATAGCGGGGGAGCAGTTCTTC
CASSIAGEQFF
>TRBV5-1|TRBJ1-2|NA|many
TGCGCCAGCAGCCTTAGACAGGATGGCTACACCTTC
CASSLRQDGYTF
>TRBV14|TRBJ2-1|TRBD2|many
TGTGCCAGCAGCGAAACACTAGCGGGGGGATTCCATGAGCAGTTCTTC
CASSETLAGGFHEQFF
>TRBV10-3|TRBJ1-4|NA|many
TGTGCCATCAGTGAAACTGGACAGACTAATGAAAAACTGTTTTTT
CAISETGQTNEKLFF
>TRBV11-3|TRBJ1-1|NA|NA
TGTGCCAGCAGCTTGGGGTTTCGACAGATAATGAACACTGAAGCTTTCTTT
CASSLGFRQIMNTEAFF
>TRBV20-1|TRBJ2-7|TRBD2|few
TGCAGTGCAAACCCTCCCACGGCGGGGGATACCTACGAGCAGTACTTC
CSANPPTAGDTYEQYF
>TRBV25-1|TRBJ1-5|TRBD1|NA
TGTGCCAGCAGTGACCACAGGGGGACCCAGCATTTT
CASSDHRGTQHF
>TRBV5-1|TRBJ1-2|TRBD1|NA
TGCGCCAGCACCCCGCGGGGGACAGCATCAGGATATGGCTACACCTTC
CASTPRGTASGYGYTF
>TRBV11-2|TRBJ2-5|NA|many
TGTGCCAGCGTTGTTGGAGGGGGGCAAGAGACCCAGTACTTC
CASVVGGGQETQYF
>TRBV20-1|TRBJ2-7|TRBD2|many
TGCAGTGCTAGAAGGCTAGCGGGGGTTTACGAGCAGTACTTC
CSARRLAGVYEQYF
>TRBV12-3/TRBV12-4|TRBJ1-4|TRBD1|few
TGTGCCAGCAGTTTCGGGACAGCCATGGCAGCTAATGAAAAACTGTTTTTT
CASSFGTAMAANEKLFF
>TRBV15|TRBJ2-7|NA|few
TGTGCCACCAGCAGGGCGCGGAGGGGGTTCTACGAGCAGTACTTC
CATSRARRGFYEQYF
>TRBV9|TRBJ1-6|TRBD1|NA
TGTGCCAGCAGCGTAAGTTCACAGGGGATGGTATCACCCCTCCACTTT
CASSVSSQGMVSPLHF
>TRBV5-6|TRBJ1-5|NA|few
TGTGCCAGCAGCTTGGAGAAATCAGGGCCCAATCAGCCCCAGCATTTT
CASSLEKSGPNQPQHF
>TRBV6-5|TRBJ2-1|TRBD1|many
TGTGCCAGCAGTCCCACAGGGGGCCGTTACAATGAGCAGTTCTTC
CASSPTGGRYNEQFF
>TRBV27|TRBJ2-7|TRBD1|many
TGTGCCAGCAGTTTCCTCCGGGACAGGGGTCGGTACGAGCAGTACTTC
CASSFLRDRGRYEQYF
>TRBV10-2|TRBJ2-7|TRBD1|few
TGCGCCAGCAGTGAGTCTGGGACAGGGTTGCTCCACGAGCAGTACTTC
CASSESGTGLLHEQYF
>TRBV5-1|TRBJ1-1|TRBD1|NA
TGCGCCAGCAGCTTGGCTATACAGGGGGAGATCACTGAAGCTTTCTTT
CASSLAIQGEITEAFF
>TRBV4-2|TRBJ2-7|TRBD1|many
TGTGCCAGCAGCCGCGACAGGGCGTACGAGCAGTACTTC
CASSRDRAYEQYF
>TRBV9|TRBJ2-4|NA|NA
TGTGCCAGCAGCCCGCCAAGTAACATTCAGTACTTC
CASSPPSNIQYF
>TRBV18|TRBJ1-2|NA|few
TGTGCCAGCTCACCGTCCCGGGAGGGCTATGGCTACACCTTC
CASSPSREGYGYTF
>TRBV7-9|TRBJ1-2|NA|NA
TGTGCCAGCAGCTTAGCATCTTCGGTAAACTATGGCTACACCTTC
CASSLASSVNYGYTF
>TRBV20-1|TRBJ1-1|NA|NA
TGCAGTGCTAGCCCAGGGACACGGAGAGAAGCTTTCTTT
CSASPGTRREAFF
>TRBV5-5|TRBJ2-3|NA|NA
TGTGCCAGCACCCTTGTGGGAGGGACATTCAACACAGATACGCAGTATTTT
CASTLVGGTFNTDTQYF
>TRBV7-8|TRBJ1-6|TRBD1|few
TGTGCCAGCAGCTTAGTAGAGCCCGACAGGGTTTCACATTCACCCCTCCACTTT
CASSLVEPDRVSHSPLHF
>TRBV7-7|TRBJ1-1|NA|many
TGTGCCAGCAGCTCCACCTCCGCATCGGGACGGTGGGAGAACACTGAAGCTTTCTTT
CASSSTSASGRWENTEAFF
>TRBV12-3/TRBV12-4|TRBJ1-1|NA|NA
TGTGCCAGCAGCCCTACCCTGAACACTGAAGCTTTCTTT
CASSPTLNTEAFF
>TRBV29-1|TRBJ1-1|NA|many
TGCAGCGTTGAACAGACCGGGAACACTGAAGCTTTCTTT
CSVEQTGNTEAFF
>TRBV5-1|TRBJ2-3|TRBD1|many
TGCGCCAGCAGCTCTCAGGGGGCTGACACAGATACGCAGTATTTT
CASSSQGADTDTQYF
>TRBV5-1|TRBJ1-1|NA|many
TGCGCCAGCAGCTTGAGGGCAGGGGTAGGGACTGAAGCTTTCTTT
CASSLRAGVGTEAFF
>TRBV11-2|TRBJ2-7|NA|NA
TGTGCCAGCAGCATCGTGACTAACAGCTACGAGCAGTACTTC
CASSIVTNSYEQYF
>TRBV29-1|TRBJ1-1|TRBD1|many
TGCAGCGGACAGGGGTCAGGCGGCACTGAAGCTTTCTTT
CSGQGSGGTEAFF
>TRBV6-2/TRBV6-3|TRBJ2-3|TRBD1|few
TGTGCCAGCAGGGACGGGACAGGGGGCACAGATACGCAGTATTTT
CASRDGTGGTDTQYF